These 8 T cell receptor beta chains share one sample of origin, sequenced in a study of OX40 agonist ivuxolimab in advanced cancers. TCRdb's copy holds only in-frame clones and misses some; the assay was immunoSEQ multiplex PCR. The table has some 71,000 clones, around 86% seen once. Here the sequenced sample was CD4+ or CD8+ T cells sorted from blood, taken in a trial of the OX40 agonist ivuxolimab. These receptors were obtained from an adult with an advanced solid tumor such as melanoma, head and neck, liver or kidney cancer.

This chain connects TRBV4-2 to TRBJ2-3; 10 bases line up with TRBD2. From germline, CDR1 is LGHNA and CDR2 YNFKEQ. This CDR3 comprises 15 residues. V gave up 4 bases and J gave up 8 bases; unmatched junction bases: 9. DNA for the CDR3: TGTGCCAGCAGCCCAGAGGGCAGCGGGGGGGCTACGCAGTATTTT. Its translation is CASSPEGSGGATQYF.

This rearrangement joins TRBV2 to TRBJ1-3; weak D call: TRBD1 (5 bases). Trimming cost V 6 bases and J 7 bases, with 10 bases left between them. CDR1 and CDR2 (germline): SNHLY, FYNNEI. This CDR3 has 12 amino acids. The CDR3 bases are TGTGCCAGCAGCGGGGGGAGGAACACCATATATTTT. This encodes CASSGGRNTIYF.

The chain carries TRBV4-1 and TRBJ2-2, with 10 bases lining up with TRBD1. The CDR3 extends over 19 amino acids. The germline CDR1 and CDR2 sequences are MGHRA and YSYEKL. V gave up 1 base and J gave up 6 bases; unmatched junction bases: 14. The DNA of the CDR3 is TGCGCCAGCAGCCAAGCCGCCAATCCGGGACAGGGGCGTGCCGGGGAGCTGTTTTTT. Amino acid sequence: CASSQAANPGQGRAGELFF.

J is TRBJ2-7 and V is TRBV28, with D tentatively TRBD1 or TRBD2 (6 bases each). CDR1 and CDR2 (germline): MDHEN, SYDVKM. Trimming stripped 2 bases from V and 0 bases from J, with 8 bases between. The CDR3 is 14 amino acids. The chain's CDR3 is CASSLPGASYEQYF. DNA for the CDR3: TGTGCCAGCAGTTTACCGGGGGCCTCCTACGAGCAGTACTTC.

V usage is TRBV29-1 and J usage is TRBJ2-5, with TRBD2 matching 11 bases. CDR1 is SQVTM and CDR2 is ANQGSEA in the germline V gene. The length of the CDR3 is 13 residues. The V and J ends lost 7 bases and 6 bases, in that order; junction bases with no gene match: 7. DNA of the CDR3: TGCAGCGCCCCTACTAGCGGGGGAAAGACCCAGTACTTC. Translated: CSAPTSGGKTQYF. The variable domain in full, completed from reference TRBV29-1 and TRBJ2-5, reads SAVISQKPSRDICQRGTSLTIQCQVDSQVTMMFWYRQQPGQSLTLIATANQGSEATYESGFVIDKFPISRPNLTFSTLTVSNMSPEDSSIYLCSAPTSGGKTQYFGPGTRLLVL.

The chain combines TRBV7-9 with TRBJ2-5; 9 bases line up with TRBD1. The DNA end is more similar to TRBJ2-7, so the J call may be wrong. CDR3 length: 16 amino acids. From germline, CDR1 is SEHNR and CDR2 FQNEAQ (reference sequence). The CDR3 region is CASSFIAGQGKNEQYF. The CDR3 nucleotides read TGTGCCAGCAGCTTCATTGCGGGACAGGGAAAGAACGAGCAGTACTTC.

The chain carries TRBV6-7 and TRBJ1-3, with D possibly being TRBD1 (5 bases). TRBV6-7 is annotated as an ORF whose role is uncertain. V gave up 1 base and J gave up 0 bases, with 22 bases separating them. The length of the CDR3 is 20 residues. CDR3 bases: TGTGCCAGCAGTTACTACCCCGATGGGGGGGGAAGAAACTCTGGAAACACCATATATTTT. Translated: CASSYYPDGGGRNSGNTIYF.

In its sample, this clone was seen a few times. This chain joins TRBV9 and TRBJ2-1; TRBD1 agrees at 8 bases. The germline V gene has CDR1 SGDLS and CDR2 YYNGEE. The CDR3 has 13 residues. Trimming took 4 bases from V and 8 from J; bases not matched to a gene: 5. CDR3 sequence: CASSLRGRDEQFF. The CDR3 DNA reads as TGTGCCAGCAGCCTCAGGGGGCGGGATGAGCAGTTCTTC. The whole variable domain, remainder taken from reference TRBV9 and TRBJ2-1, is DSGVTQTPKHLITATGQRVTLRCSPRSGDLSVYWYQQSLDQGLQFLIQYYNGEERAKGNILERFSAQQFPDLHSELNLSSLELGDSALYFCASSLRGRDEQFFGPGTRLTVL.